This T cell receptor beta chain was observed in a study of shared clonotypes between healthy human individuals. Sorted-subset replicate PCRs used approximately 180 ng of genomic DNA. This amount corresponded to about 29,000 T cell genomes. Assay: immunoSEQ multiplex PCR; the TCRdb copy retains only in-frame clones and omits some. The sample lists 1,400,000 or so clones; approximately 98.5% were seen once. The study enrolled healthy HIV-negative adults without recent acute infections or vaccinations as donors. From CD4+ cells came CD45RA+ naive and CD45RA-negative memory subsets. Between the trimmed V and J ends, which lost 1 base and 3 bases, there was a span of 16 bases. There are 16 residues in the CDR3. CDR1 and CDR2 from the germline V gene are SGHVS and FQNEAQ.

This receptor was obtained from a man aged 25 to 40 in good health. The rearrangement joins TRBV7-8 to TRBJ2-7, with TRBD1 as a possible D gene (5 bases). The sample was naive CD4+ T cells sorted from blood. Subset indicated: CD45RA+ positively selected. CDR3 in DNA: TGTGCCAGCAGCTTAGGTTTTGTACAGGATCGCTACGAGCAGTACTTC. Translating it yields CASSLGFVQDRYEQYF.